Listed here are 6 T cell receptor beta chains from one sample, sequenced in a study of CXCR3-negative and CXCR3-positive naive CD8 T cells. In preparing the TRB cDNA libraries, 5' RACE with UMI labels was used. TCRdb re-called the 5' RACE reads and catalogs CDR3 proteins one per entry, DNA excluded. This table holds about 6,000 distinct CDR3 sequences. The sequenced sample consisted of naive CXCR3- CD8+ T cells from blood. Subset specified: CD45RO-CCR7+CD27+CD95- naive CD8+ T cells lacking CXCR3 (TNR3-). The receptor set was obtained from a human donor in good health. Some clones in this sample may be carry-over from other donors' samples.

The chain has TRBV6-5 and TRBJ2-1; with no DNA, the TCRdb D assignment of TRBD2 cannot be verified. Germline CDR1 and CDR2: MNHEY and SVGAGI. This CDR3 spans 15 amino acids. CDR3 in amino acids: CASRPLAGGPGEQFF.

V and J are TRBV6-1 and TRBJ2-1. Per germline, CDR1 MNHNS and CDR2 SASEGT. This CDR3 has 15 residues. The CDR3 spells CASSEEQGSYNEQFF.

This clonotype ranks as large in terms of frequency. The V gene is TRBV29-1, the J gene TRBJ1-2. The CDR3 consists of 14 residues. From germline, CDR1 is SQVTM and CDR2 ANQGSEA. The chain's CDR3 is CSVEDRRSGSGYTF. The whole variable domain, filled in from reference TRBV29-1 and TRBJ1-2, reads SAVISQKPSRDICQRGTSLTIQCQVDSQVTMMFWYRQQPGQSLTLIATANQGSEATYESGFVIDKFPISRPNLTFSTLTVSNMSPEDSSIYLCSVEDRRSGSGYTFGSGTRLTVV.

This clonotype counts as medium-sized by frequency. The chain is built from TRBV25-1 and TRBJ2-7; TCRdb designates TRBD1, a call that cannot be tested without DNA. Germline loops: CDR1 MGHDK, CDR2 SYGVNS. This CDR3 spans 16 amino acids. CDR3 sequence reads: CASSVGGDGSSYEQYF.

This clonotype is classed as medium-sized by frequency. The CDR3 reads CSVSPGHSSSYNEQFF. The chain has TRBV29-1 and TRBJ2-1; TCRdb's D call of TRBD1 is untestable without DNA. CDR1 is SQVTM, CDR2 ANQGSEA, per germline. The CDR3 totals 16 residues.

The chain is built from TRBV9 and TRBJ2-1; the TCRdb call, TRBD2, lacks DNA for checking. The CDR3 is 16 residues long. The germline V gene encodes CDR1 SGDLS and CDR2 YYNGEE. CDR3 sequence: CASSVYLAGGYNEQFF.